A single sample gave rise to the 21 T cell receptor beta chains below, sequenced in a study of molecular identifiers for immune sequencing clone quantification. TCRdb reprocessed the PCR reads with MiXCR, giving one entry per CDR3 protein. The sample consists of 100,000 or so distinct CDR3 sequences, 35% to 40% of them appearing once. Material for sequencing was naive CD8+ T cells from blood, with Jurkat cell RNA spiked in. Documented subset: FACS-sorted CD8+CD4-CCR7+CD45RA+ naive T cells. The receptors come from a human donor in good health. Some libraries in this study had Jurkat cell RNA spiked in.

In the case of this clonotype: A read error may be the cause here, since a much bigger clone is one base away. This chain connects TRBV4-3 to TRBJ1-3, with D maybe TRBD1 (5 bases). Germline V gives CDR1 LGHNA, CDR2 YSLEER. This CDR3 has 16 residues. The CDR3 coding sequence is TGCGCCAGCAGCCAAGGGGGCAGCCTCTCTGGAAACACCAAATATTTT. This sequence encodes CASSQGGSLSGNTKYF.

This clonotype was counted only a few times. The V and J genes are TRBV2 and TRBJ2-1; D possibly corresponds to TRBD2 (6 bases). The CDR3 runs 12 residues. Germline V gene sequence: CDR1 SNHLY, CDR2 FYNNEI. The ends were cut back, 8 bases at V and 6 bases at J, with 11 bases in the middle. The CDR3 DNA sequence: TGTGCCAGCGCGGGACGGGGCAATGAGCAGTTCTTC. Encoded protein: CASAGRGNEQFF.

This clonotype was counted a few times. The gene calls are TRBV19 and TRBJ2-7, with a possible D match to TRBD1 (6 bases). The CDR3 has 15 amino acids. The germline gives CDR1 LNHDA, CDR2 SQIVND (reference sequence). V lost 4 bases and J lost 5, with 18 bases in between. CDR3 sequence: CASSTPGHRLDEQYF. The CDR3 DNA follows: TGTGCCAGTAGTACCCCGGGACACCGGCTTGACGAGCAGTACTTC.

A few counts support this clonotype. The rearrangement uses TRBV7-6 and TRBJ2-7; TRBD1 aligns across 10 bases. CDR1 and CDR2 from the germline V gene are SGHVS and FNYEAQ. Trimming at V came to 3 bases and at J to 6 bases, leaving 5 bases not matched to a gene. The CDR3 totals 14 residues. CDR3 coding DNA: TGTGCCAGCAGCTTGACAGGGGGCGGGAGCGAGCAGTACTTC. Translated, it gives CASSLTGGGSEQYF.

The chain combines TRBV18 with TRBJ2-5; the D gene is possibly TRBD1 (6 bases). Trimming pared 6 bases from V and 5 bases from J, leaving 22 bases between. The CDR3 covers 16 residues. In germline, CDR1 is KGHSH, CDR2 LQKENI. CDR3 sequence reads: CASSFLVRGSRETQYF. The DNA of the CDR3 is TGTGCCAGCTCTTTCTTAGTCAGGGGCTCACGCGAGACCCAGTACTTC.

The chain couples TRBV25-1 to TRBJ2-3; D tentatively reads TRBD1 or TRBD2 (5 bases each). Germline V gene data show CDR1 as MGHDK and CDR2 as SYGVNS. The CDR3 covers 15 residues. V was pared by 4 bases and J by 1 base, with 12 bases between. As DNA, the CDR3 is TGTGCCAGCAGTGGCAGGGTCGGGGGCACAGATACGCAGTATTTT. Translating gives CASSGRVGGTDTQYF.

This clonotype showed up just once. Relative to the germline gene, one junction end is altered; a read error may explain this. The CDR3 here is CASSNSPGPPKETRYF. The CDR3 bases are TGTGCCAGCAGCAACAGCCCGGGACCACCTAAAGAGACCCGGTACTTC. The chain combines TRBV13 with TRBJ2-5; possibly TRBD1 or TRBD2 for D (5 bases each). This CDR3 contains 16 residues. CDR1 and CDR2 from the germline V gene are PRHDT and FYEKMQ (reference sequence).

This clonotype was seen a handful of times. At one end, the junction sequence differs from germline, possibly due to a read error. The chain joins TRBV2 to TRBJ2-4, with D maybe TRBD2 (5 bases). From germline, CDR1 is SNHLY and CDR2 FYNNEI. This CDR3 is 16 amino acids long. CDR3 residues: CASSEGLFVAKNIQYF. As DNA, the CDR3 is TGTGCCAGCAGCGAAGGACTTTTTGTAGCCAAAAACATTCAGTACTTC.

The genes are TRBV28 and TRBJ2-2; D ambiguous. This CDR3 contains 14 residues. V was cut by 2 bases and J by 0 bases, with 4 bases left in between. The V gene's germline CDR1 is MDHEN and CDR2 SYDVKM. CDR3 in DNA: TGTGCCAGCAGTTTAGAGTCGAACACCGGGGAGCTGTTTTTT. This gives the protein CASSLESNTGELFF.

This clonotype was seen repeatedly, ten times or more. The rearrangement links TRBV28 to TRBJ1-5; D is unresolved. Trimming took off 6 bases at V and 6 bases at J, with 12 bases between the two ends. This CDR3 region has 13 residues. Germline V gives CDR1 MDHEN, CDR2 SYDVKM. The CDR3 nucleotides read TGTGCCAGCAGGCTATTGGGAGGTCAGCCCCAGCATTTT. Protein: CASRLLGGQPQHF.

There are many counts of this clonotype. V usage is TRBV15 and J usage is TRBJ2-5; 9 nucleotides match TRBD1. V shed 1 base, J shed 0 bases, and the junction held 6 bases outside the gene matches. The CDR3 sequence is 17 residues long. CDR1 is LNHNV, CDR2 YYDKDF, per germline (reference sequence). CDR3 residues: CATSRVPGTGYQETQYF. In DNA, the CDR3 is TGTGCCACCAGCAGAGTTCCCGGGACAGGGTACCAAGAGACCCAGTACTTC.

This clonotype was seen a handful of times. The rearrangement uses TRBV19 and TRBJ2-7; D not certain. Germline-derived CDR1 and CDR2 are LNHDA and SQIVND (reference sequence). This CDR3 comprises 12 residues. V dropped 3 bases and J dropped 3 bases, with 6 bases sitting between them. CDR3 coding DNA: TGTGCCAGTAGTATGTCGGGCTACGAGCAGTACTTC. Protein: CASSMSGYEQYF.

With regard to this clonotype: This sequence may be a read error, since a much larger clone differs from it by one base. The chain carries TRBV28 and TRBJ2-7; 13 bases line up with TRBD2. There are 15 residues in the CDR3. Per the germline V gene, CDR1 is MDHEN and CDR2 is SYDVKM. This CDR3 reads CASSLLAGGPHEQDF. The CDR3 DNA sequence: TGTGCCAGCAGCCTACTAGCGGGAGGGCCCCACGAGCAGGACTTC.

The CDR3, as DNA: TGTGCCAGCAGCGTAGATGGGCCGGTCACAGATACGCAGTATTTT. Its translation: CASSVDGPVTDTQYF. The V gene is TRBV9, the J gene TRBJ2-3; no reliable D call. Between the trimmed V and J ends, which lost 0 bases and 2 bases, there was a span of 10 bases. The germline V gene has CDR1 SGDLS and CDR2 YYNGEE. The CDR3 length is 15 residues.

This clonotype was observed once. This may arise from a read error, as a much more abundant clone is one base away. The chain uses TRBV19 and TRBJ2-5, with D unclear. Germline V CDR1 and CDR2: LNHDA, SQIVND (reference sequence). This CDR3 region has 14 residues. This CDR3 is CASSIGLYQEAQYF. CDR3 coding DNA: TGTGCCAGTAGTATAGGTCTCTACCAAGAGGCCCAGTACTTC.

This clonotype was seen more than once but under ten times. The chain joins TRBV28 to TRBJ2-3, with D uncertain. The CDR3 length is 12 residues. Germline CDR1 MDHEN, CDR2 SYDVKM. The V end lost 3 bases, the J end lost 9 bases, and 10 bases lay between the germline ends. CDR3 sequence: CASSFGYVTQYF. For the CDR3, the DNA is TGTGCCAGCAGTTTCGGATACGTAACGCAGTATTTT.

This clonotype was observed many times. The chain recombines TRBV7-2 with TRBJ2-1, with TRBD1 matching over 8 bases. This CDR3 has 12 amino acids. The trim removed 2 bases at V and 15 bases at J, leaving 6 bases unmatched. CDR1 and CDR2 (germline): SGHTA, FQGNSA. The CDR3 nucleotides are TGTGCCAGCAGCTTATCGTGGACAGGGCCGTTCTTC. Translated: CASSLSWTGPFF. Drawing the rest from reference TRBV7-2 and TRBJ2-1, the complete variable domain is GAGVSQSPSNKVTEKGKDVELRCDPISGHTALYWYRQSLGQGLEFLIYFQGNSAPDKSGLPSDRFSAERTGGSVSTLTIQRTQQEDSAVYLCASSLSWTGPFFGPGTRLTVL.

This clonotype showed up just a few times. The genes are TRBV7-2 and TRBJ2-1; 9 bases align to TRBD2. The V gene end was trimmed by 4 bases and the J gene end by 4 bases; junction bases not matched to a gene: 11. The CDR3 contains 17 residues. Germline V CDR1 and CDR2: SGHTA, FQGNSA. The CDR3 DNA reads TGTGCCAGCAGCTCCCACCTAGTAGCGGGAGCGTACAATGAGCAGTTCTTC. It specifies CASSSHLVAGAYNEQFF.

This CDR3 reads CASCSGGGSNQPQHF. Here the CDR3 DNA reads TGTGCCAGCTGTTCAGGAGGGGGAAGCAATCAGCCCCAGCATTTT. The chain has TRBV27 and TRBJ1-5, with D possibly matching TRBD1 (6 bases). The CDR3 loop spans 15 amino acids. The germline gives CDR1 MNHEY, CDR2 SMNVEV (reference sequence). V was pared by 8 bases and J by 1 base, with 15 bases between.

This clonotype was recorded many times. The chain carries TRBV7-9 and TRBJ2-4; tentative D call: TRBD2 (6 bases). The CDR3 contains 14 residues. The V gene lost 6 bases and the J gene lost 7 bases, with 16 bases spanning the gap. Germline CDR1 SEHNR, CDR2 FQNEAQ (reference sequence). The CDR3 here is CASSTGLQGNIQYF. CDR3 nucleotide sequence: TGTGCCAGCAGTACGGGACTCCAAGGGAACATTCAGTACTTC.

In regard to this clonotype: A much more abundant neighbour one base away suggests this may be a read error. This chain uses TRBV6-6 with TRBJ2-7, with D unresolved. This CDR3 is built from 11 residues. V was pared by 4 bases and J by 9 bases, with 10 bases between. Per germline, CDR1 MNHNY and CDR2 SVGAGI (reference sequence). The CDR3 bases are TGTGCCAGCAGTTCCCCCGACGTGCAGTACTTC. Its translation is CASSSPDVQYF.